This TCR beta chain was sequenced during a study of blood T cell repertoires in COVID-19. Study context: Sample material is recorded as cDNA or gDNA derived from T cells, B-cell-depleted T cells, or PBMCs.

Germline CDR1 MNHNY, CDR2 SVGAGI (reference sequence). The CDR3 contains 14 residues. V was clipped by 5 bases and J by 4 bases, with 12 bases between them. Clones were sequenced by immunoSEQ multiplex PCR, and TCRdb holds only the in-frame ones, with some missing. Found here are around 150,000 clones, approximately 92% of them singletons; the top ten hold about 5%. V and J are TRBV6-6 and TRBJ1-5; D call uncertain. The source material was peripheral blood. The TCR was taken from a woman aged 45-59 years with acute or convalescent COVID-19. CDR3 loop: CASSTGGPNQPQHF. The CDR3 coding sequence is TGTGCCAGCAGTACCGGAGGTCCAAATCAGCCCCAGCATTTT.